Listed below are T cell receptor beta chains from one sample, sequenced in a study of CD8 T cells in Susac syndrome. TCRdb passed the immunoSEQ multiplex PCR reads through MiXCR, listing each CDR3 protein once. Of 75,000 to 80,000 distinct CDR3 sequences in the sample, roughly 94% were seen once. Material for sequencing was CD8+ T cells from PBMCs. Source of these receptors: a human donor with Susac syndrome. Each CDR3 is given with its conserved first and last residue. The D gene is left open where the match is weak. Not every row has a clone size; where given, it reads once, few, many or a size class.

J: TRBJ2-6
size: NA
D: NA
V: TRBV7-9
CDR3: CASSQRGSSGANVLTF
DNA: TGTGCCAGCAGCCAAAGGGGGAGCTCTGGGGCCAACGTCCTGACTTTC

J: TRBJ1-1
size: NA
D: NA
V: TRBV5-1
CDR3: CASSLVGAGNTEAFF
DNA: TGCGCCAGCAGCTTGGTCGGGGCCGGTAACACTGAAGCTTTCTTT

J: TRBJ2-2
size: NA
D: NA
V: TRBV7-9
CDR3: CASSSPGRGNTGELFF
DNA: TGTGCCAGCAGCAGCCCCGGCAGGGGGAACACCGGGGAGCTGTTTTTT

J: TRBJ2-7
size: few
D: NA
V: TRBV18
CDR3: CASSPRDNYEQYF
DNA: TGTGCCAGCTCACCACGGGACAACTACGAGCAGTACTTC

J: TRBJ2-7
size: NA
D: TRBD1
V: TRBV7-9
CDR3: CASGTVSYEQYF
DNA: TGTGCCAGCGGGACAGTCTCCTACGAGCAGTACTTC

J: TRBJ1-5
size: NA
D: TRBD1
V: TRBV19
CDR3: CASSIGGDSYNQPQHF
DNA: TGTGCCAGTAGTATAGGAGGGGACAGTTACAATCAGCCCCAGCATTTT

J: TRBJ2-1
size: NA
D: TRBD2
V: TRBV4-3
CDR3: CASSQDRGGRNEQFF
DNA: TGCGCCAGCAGCCAAGATCGGGGGGGGCGAAATGAGCAGTTCTTC

J: TRBJ2-7
size: NA
D: NA
V: TRBV25-1
CDR3: CASTRDSPGSYEQYF
DNA: TGTGCCAGCACCCGGGATTCCCCTGGGTCCTACGAGCAGTACTTC

J: TRBJ1-2
size: NA
D: NA
V: TRBV9
CDR3: CASSLRGGSYTF
DNA: TGTGCCAGCAGCCTCCGGGGGGGGAGCTACACCTTC

J: TRBJ1-1
size: NA
D: TRBD1
V: TRBV10-3
CDR3: CATRQGNTEAFF
DNA: TGTGCCACCCGACAGGGGAACACTGAAGCTTTCTTT

J: TRBJ2-4
size: NA
D: NA
V: TRBV9
CDR3: CASSPHEAKNIQYF
DNA: TGTGCCAGCAGCCCCCACGAGGCCAAAAACATTCAGTACTTC

J: TRBJ2-6
size: NA
D: NA
V: TRBV20-1
CDR3: CSARDRTRGSGANVLTF
DNA: TGCAGTGCTAGAGATCGCACTAGGGGATCTGGGGCCAACGTCCTGACTTTC

J: TRBJ2-1
size: NA
D: TRBD1
V: TRBV9
CDR3: CASSASGTAYNEQFF
DNA: TGTGCCAGCAGCGCGTCCGGGACAGCCTACAATGAGCAGTTCTTC

J: TRBJ1-2
size: once
D: NA
V: TRBV24-1
CDR3: CATSDGGYGYTF
DNA: TGTGCCACCAGTGATGGAGGCTATGGCTACACCTTC

J: TRBJ2-2
size: NA
D: NA
V: TRBV11-2
CDR3: CARLEAGELFF
DNA: TGTGCCAGATTAGAGGCCGGGGAGCTGTTTTTT

J: TRBJ1-6
size: NA
D: NA
V: TRBV7-6
CDR3: CASGKYNSPLHF
DNA: TGTGCCAGCGGGAAGTATAATTCACCCCTCCACTTT

J: TRBJ2-7
size: few
D: NA
V: TRBV6-5
CDR3: CASSRRDPMYEQYF
DNA: TGTGCCAGCAGCCGCCGGGACCCCATGTACGAGCAGTACTTC

J: TRBJ2-7
size: NA
D: NA
V: TRBV13
CDR3: CASSFLTGEQYF
DNA: TGTGCCAGCAGCTTCCTCACGGGGGAGCAGTACTTC

J: TRBJ2-7
size: few
D: NA
V: TRBV14
CDR3: CASSGVSYEQYF
DNA: TGTGCCAGCAGCGGGGTGTCCTACGAGCAGTACTTC

J: TRBJ1-2
size: once
D: NA
V: TRBV6-1
CDR3: CASSARVFYGYTF
DNA: TGTGCCAGCAGTGCCCGGGTCTTCTATGGCTACACCTTC

J: TRBJ2-3
size: NA
D: NA
V: TRBV15
CDR3: CATSRDRQGADTQYF
DNA: TGTGCCACCAGCAGAGATCGGCAGGGAGCAGATACGCAGTATTTT

J: TRBJ2-3
size: NA
D: NA
V: TRBV7-2
CDR3: CASSLIGGDTQYF
DNA: TGTGCCAGCAGCTTAATTGGGGGTGATACGCAGTATTTT

J: TRBJ2-6
size: NA
D: NA
V: TRBV5-1
CDR3: CASSYALRGADSGANVLTF
DNA: TGCGCCAGCAGCTATGCCTTGCGTGGAGCGGACTCTGGGGCCAACGTCCTGACTTTC

J: TRBJ2-1
size: once
D: NA
V: TRBV27
CDR3: CASSLTGVTYNEQFF
DNA: TGTGCCAGCAGTTTGACGGGGGTCACATACAATGAGCAGTTCTTC

J: TRBJ1-1
size: once
D: NA
V: TRBV27
CDR3: CASSRWGTEAFF
DNA: TGTGCCAGCAGTCGCTGGGGTACTGAAGCTTTCTTT

J: TRBJ2-7
size: NA
D: TRBD2
V: TRBV13
CDR3: CASSKRGLYEQYF
DNA: TGTGCCAGCAGTAAGCGGGGTCTGTACGAGCAGTACTTC

J: TRBJ2-5
size: NA
D: TRBD1
V: TRBV7-2
CDR3: CASSLTGTGRETQYF
DNA: TGTGCCAGCAGCCTTACCGGGACAGGGCGAGAGACCCAGTACTTC

J: TRBJ2-7
size: NA
D: NA
V: TRBV27
CDR3: CASSLGWGSIEQYF
DNA: TGTGCCAGCAGTTTAGGGTGGGGAAGCATCGAGCAGTACTTC

J: TRBJ2-5
size: NA
D: TRBD1
V: TRBV9
CDR3: CASSPDRGWQETQYF
DNA: TGTGCCAGCAGCCCAGACAGGGGGTGGCAAGAGACCCAGTACTTC

J: TRBJ1-1
size: NA
D: NA
V: TRBV5-1
CDR3: CASSSKNTEAFF
DNA: TGCGCCAGCAGCTCGAAGAACACTGAAGCTTTCTTT

J: TRBJ1-4
size: NA
D: NA
V: TRBV4-1
CDR3: CASSQEPGIEKLFF
DNA: TGCGCCAGCAGCCAAGAGCCAGGGATCGAGAAACTGTTTTTT

J: TRBJ1-1
size: NA
D: TRBD1
V: TRBV12-3/TRBV12-4
CDR3: CASSTGVLTEAFF
DNA: TGTGCCAGCAGTACAGGGGTTCTAACTGAAGCTTTCTTT

J: TRBJ1-1
size: NA
D: NA
V: TRBV29-1
CDR3: CSVEWQTNTEAFF
DNA: TGCAGCGTTGAATGGCAGACAAACACTGAAGCTTTCTTT

J: TRBJ2-7
size: NA
D: TRBD1
V: TRBV5-4
CDR3: CASSWDSSYEQYF
DNA: TGTGCCAGCAGCTGGGACAGCTCCTACGAGCAGTACTTC

J: TRBJ2-1
size: NA
D: NA
V: TRBV3-1
CDR3: CASRRDRLEDEQFF
DNA: TGTGCCAGCAGGCGAGATCGACTAGAGGATGAGCAGTTCTTC

J: TRBJ1-1
size: NA
D: NA
V: TRBV20-1
CDR3: CSATDTNTEAFF
DNA: TGCAGTGCTACGGACACGAACACTGAAGCTTTCTTT

J: TRBJ2-7
size: NA
D: NA
V: TRBV25-1
CDR3: CASSEYLESTKGEQYF
DNA: TGTGCCAGCAGTGAATATCTCGAGTCTACAAAGGGCGAGCAGTACTTC

J: TRBJ1-1
size: NA
D: TRBD1
V: TRBV5-1
CDR3: CASSYGTGQNTEAFF
DNA: TGCGCCAGCAGCTACGGGACAGGGCAGAACACTGAAGCTTTCTTT

J: TRBJ1-1
size: few
D: NA
V: TRBV6-1
CDR3: CASRKDNENTEAFF
DNA: TGTGCCAGCAGGAAGGACAATGAGAACACTGAAGCTTTCTTT

J: TRBJ2-7
size: NA
D: NA
V: TRBV20-1
CDR3: CSARAGTTEQYF
DNA: TGCAGTGCTAGAGCGGGGACAACCGAGCAGTACTTC

J: TRBJ2-7
size: NA
D: TRBD2
V: TRBV28
CDR3: CASSFPTTRLAGGNEQYF
DNA: TGTGCCAGCAGTTTTCCCACCACACGACTAGCGGGGGGGAACGAGCAGTACTTC

J: TRBJ1-2
size: NA
D: NA
V: TRBV28
CDR3: CASSKGDGYTF
DNA: TGTGCCAGCAGTAAAGGGGATGGCTACACCTTC

J: TRBJ2-5
size: NA
D: TRBD2
V: TRBV2
CDR3: CASLGVAGREKSRQETQYF
DNA: TGTGCCAGCCTTGGAGTAGCGGGGCGCGAAAAATCCCGACAAGAGACCCAGTACTTC

J: TRBJ1-2
size: NA
D: NA
V: TRBV2
CDR3: CASSGRGADGYTF
DNA: TGTGCCAGCAGTGGTCGGGGGGCGGATGGCTACACCTTC

J: TRBJ2-2
size: NA
D: NA
V: TRBV7-3
CDR3: CASSHNTGELFF
DNA: TGTGCCAGCAGCCATAACACCGGGGAGCTGTTTTTT

J: TRBJ1-2
size: NA
D: NA
V: TRBV29-1
CDR3: CSVIGGGGYTF
DNA: TGCAGCGTTATAGGGGGAGGTGGCTACACCTTC

J: TRBJ2-7
size: NA
D: NA
V: TRBV9
CDR3: CASSGGDWGGGEYF
DNA: TGTGCCAGCAGCGGAGGGGATTGGGGCGGTGGTGAGTACTTC

J: TRBJ2-3
size: once
D: NA
V: TRBV27
CDR3: CASSPSGTPSSQYF
DNA: TGTGCCAGCAGTCCCTCAGGGACTCCCTCTTCGCAGTATTTT

J: TRBJ1-1
size: NA
D: NA
V: TRBV7-2
CDR3: CASSLVTVHEAFF
DNA: TGTGCCAGCAGCTTAGTGACAGTACATGAAGCTTTCTTT